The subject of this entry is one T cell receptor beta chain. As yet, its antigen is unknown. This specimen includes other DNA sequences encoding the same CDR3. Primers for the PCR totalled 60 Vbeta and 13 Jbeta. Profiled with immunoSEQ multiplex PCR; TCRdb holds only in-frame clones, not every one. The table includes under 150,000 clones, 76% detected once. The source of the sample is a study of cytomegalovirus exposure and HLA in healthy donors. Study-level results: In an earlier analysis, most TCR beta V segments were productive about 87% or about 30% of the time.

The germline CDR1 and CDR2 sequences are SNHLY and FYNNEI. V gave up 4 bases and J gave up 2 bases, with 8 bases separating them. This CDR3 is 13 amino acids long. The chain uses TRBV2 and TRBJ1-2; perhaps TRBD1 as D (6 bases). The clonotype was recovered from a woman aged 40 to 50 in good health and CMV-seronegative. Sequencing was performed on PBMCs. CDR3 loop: CASSVTGNYGYTF. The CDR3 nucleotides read TGTGCCAGCAGTGTTACAGGGAACTATGGCTACACCTTC.